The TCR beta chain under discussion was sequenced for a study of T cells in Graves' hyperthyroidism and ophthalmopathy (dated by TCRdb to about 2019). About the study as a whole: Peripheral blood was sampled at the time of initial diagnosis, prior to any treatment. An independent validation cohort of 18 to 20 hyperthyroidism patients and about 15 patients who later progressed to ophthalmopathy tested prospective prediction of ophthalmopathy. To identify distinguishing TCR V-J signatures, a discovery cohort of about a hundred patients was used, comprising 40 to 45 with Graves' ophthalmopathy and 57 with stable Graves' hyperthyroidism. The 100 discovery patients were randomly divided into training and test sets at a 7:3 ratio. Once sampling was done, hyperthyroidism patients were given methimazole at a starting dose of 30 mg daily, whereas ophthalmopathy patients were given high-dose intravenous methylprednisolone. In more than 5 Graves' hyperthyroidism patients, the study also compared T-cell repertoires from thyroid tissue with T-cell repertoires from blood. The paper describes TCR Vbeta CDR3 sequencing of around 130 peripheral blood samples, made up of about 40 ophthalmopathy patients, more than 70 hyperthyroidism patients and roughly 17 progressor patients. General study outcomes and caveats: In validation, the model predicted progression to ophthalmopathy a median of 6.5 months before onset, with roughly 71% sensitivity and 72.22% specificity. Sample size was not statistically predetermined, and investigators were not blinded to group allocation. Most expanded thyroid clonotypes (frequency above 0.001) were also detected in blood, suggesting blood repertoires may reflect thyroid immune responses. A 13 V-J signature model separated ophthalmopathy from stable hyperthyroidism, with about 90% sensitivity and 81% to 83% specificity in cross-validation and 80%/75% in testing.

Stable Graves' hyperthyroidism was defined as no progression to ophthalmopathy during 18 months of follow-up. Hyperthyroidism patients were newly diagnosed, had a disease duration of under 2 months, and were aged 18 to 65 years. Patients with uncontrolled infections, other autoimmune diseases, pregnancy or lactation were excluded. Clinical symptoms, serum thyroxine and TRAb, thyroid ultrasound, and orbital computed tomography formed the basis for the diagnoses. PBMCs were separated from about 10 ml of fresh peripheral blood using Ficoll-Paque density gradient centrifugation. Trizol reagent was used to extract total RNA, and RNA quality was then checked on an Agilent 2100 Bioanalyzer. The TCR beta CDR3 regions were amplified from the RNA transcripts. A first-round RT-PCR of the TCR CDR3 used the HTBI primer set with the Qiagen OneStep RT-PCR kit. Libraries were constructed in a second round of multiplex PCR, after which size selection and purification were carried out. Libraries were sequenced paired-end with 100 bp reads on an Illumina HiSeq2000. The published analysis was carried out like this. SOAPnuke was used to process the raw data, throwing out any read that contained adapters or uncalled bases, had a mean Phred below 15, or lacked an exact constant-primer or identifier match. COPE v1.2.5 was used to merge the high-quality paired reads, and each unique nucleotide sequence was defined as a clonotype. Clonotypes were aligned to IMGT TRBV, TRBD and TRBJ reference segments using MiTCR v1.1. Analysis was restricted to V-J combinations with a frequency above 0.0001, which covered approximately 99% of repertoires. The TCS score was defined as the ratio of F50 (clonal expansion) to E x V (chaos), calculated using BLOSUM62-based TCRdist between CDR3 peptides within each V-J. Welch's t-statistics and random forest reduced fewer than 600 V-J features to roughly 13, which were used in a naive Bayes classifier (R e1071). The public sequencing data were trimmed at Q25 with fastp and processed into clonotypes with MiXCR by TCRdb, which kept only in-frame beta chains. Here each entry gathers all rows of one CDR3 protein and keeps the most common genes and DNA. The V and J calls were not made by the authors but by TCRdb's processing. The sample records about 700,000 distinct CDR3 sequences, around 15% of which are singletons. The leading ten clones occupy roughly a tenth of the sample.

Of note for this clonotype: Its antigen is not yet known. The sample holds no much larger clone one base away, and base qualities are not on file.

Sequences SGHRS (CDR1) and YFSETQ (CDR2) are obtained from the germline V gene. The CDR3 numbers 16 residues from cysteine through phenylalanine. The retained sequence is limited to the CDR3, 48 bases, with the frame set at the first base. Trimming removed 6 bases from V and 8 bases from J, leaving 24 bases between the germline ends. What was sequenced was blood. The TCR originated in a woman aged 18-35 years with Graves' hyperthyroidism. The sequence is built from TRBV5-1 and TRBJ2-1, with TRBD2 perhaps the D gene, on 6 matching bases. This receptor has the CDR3 CASTKPRDGGRHEQFF. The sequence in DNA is TGCGCCAGCACCAAACCCCGGGACGGAGGGAGACATGAGCAGTTCTTC.